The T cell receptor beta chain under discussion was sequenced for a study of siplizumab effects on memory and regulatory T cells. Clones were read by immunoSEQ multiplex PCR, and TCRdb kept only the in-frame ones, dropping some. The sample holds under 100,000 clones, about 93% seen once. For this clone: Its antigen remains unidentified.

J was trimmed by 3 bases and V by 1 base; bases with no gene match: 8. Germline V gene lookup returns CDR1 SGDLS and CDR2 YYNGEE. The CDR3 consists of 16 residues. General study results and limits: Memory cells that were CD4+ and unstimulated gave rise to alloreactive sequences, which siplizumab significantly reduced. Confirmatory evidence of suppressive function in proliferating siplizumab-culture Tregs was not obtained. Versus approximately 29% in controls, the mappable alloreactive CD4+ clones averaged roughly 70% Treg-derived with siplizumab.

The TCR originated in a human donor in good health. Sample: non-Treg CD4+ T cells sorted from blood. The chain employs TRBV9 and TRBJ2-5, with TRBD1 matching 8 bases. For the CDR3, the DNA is TGTGCCAGCAGCGTATCAACAGGGGGAAAAAAAGAGACCCAGTACTTC. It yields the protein CASSVSTGGKKETQYF.